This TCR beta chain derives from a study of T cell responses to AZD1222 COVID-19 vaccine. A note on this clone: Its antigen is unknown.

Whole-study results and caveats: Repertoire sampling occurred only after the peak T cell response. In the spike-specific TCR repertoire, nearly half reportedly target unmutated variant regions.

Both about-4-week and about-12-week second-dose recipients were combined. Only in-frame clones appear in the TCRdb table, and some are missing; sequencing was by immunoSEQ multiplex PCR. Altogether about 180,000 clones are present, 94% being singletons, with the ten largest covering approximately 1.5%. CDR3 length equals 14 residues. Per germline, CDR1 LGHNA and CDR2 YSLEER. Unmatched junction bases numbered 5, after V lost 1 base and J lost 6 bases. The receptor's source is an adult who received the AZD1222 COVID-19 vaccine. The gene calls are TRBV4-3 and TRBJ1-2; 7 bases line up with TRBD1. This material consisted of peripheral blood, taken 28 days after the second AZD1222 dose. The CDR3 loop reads CASSQATGKHGYTF. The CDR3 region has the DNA TGCGCCAGCAGCCAAGCGACAGGGAAGCATGGCTACACCTTC.